These T cell receptor beta chains were read from a single sample in a study of PD-1 blockade in classical Hodgkin lymphoma. Measured with immunoSEQ multiplex PCR; TCRdb has only the in-frame clones, and not every one. The data contain some 10,000 clones, 84% of them singletons. The sequenced sample was CD8+ T cells from blood, obtained at baseline. Receptors were obtained from a human donor with classical Hodgkin lymphoma. Each CDR3 is given with its conserved first and last residue. The order of the fields is CDR3 protein, CDR3 DNA, D gene, J gene, clone size, V gene. A D gene is named only where the DNA matches it firmly. A clone size is listed for some rows: how often the clone was seen (once, few, many), or a class if it is expanded.

cdr3_aa: CASSLAGRGNEQYF
cdr3_nt: TGTGCCAGCAGCTTAGCGGGCCGGGGGAACGAGCAGTACTTC
d_call: -
j_call: TRBJ2-7
clone_size: few
v_call: TRBV7-9

cdr3_aa: CASSLGGNTGELFF
cdr3_nt: TGTGCCAGCAGCCTCGGGGGAAACACCGGGGAGCTGTTTTTT
d_call: -
j_call: TRBJ2-2
clone_size: -
v_call: TRBV14

cdr3_aa: CASRAIRDRGLRGAFF
cdr3_nt: TGTGCCAGCCGGGCAATTCGGGACAGGGGCCTAAGAGGAGCTTTCTTT
d_call: TRBD1
j_call: TRBJ1-1
clone_size: -
v_call: TRBV28

cdr3_aa: CAKSGRGNEQFF
cdr3_nt: TGTGCGAAAAGCGGGAGAGGGAATGAGCAGTTCTTC
d_call: TRBD2
j_call: TRBJ2-1
clone_size: -
v_call: TRBV2

cdr3_aa: CSAYTGGGDGYTF
cdr3_nt: TGCAGCGCCTATACAGGGGGCGGCGACGGCTACACCTTC
d_call: TRBD1
j_call: TRBJ1-2
clone_size: -
v_call: TRBV29-1

cdr3_aa: CASSQEYSRNYGYTF
cdr3_nt: TGCGCCAGCAGCCAAGAGTACAGTCGTAACTATGGCTACACCTTC
d_call: -
j_call: TRBJ1-2
clone_size: -
v_call: TRBV4-1

cdr3_aa: CASSGIGSGNTIYF
cdr3_nt: TGTGCCAGCAGTGGGATTGGCTCTGGAAACACCATATATTTT
d_call: -
j_call: TRBJ1-3
clone_size: once
v_call: TRBV6-1

cdr3_aa: CVRSLTGTSGSTGELFF
cdr3_nt: TGTGTCAGAAGCTTAACCGGGACTAGCGGGAGTACCGGGGAGCTGTTTTTT
d_call: -
j_call: TRBJ2-2
clone_size: few
v_call: TRBV7-5

cdr3_aa: CASSPTGSEAFF
cdr3_nt: TGCGCCAGCAGTCCGACAGGGTCTGAAGCTTTCTTT
d_call: TRBD1
j_call: TRBJ1-1
clone_size: few
v_call: TRBV10-1

cdr3_aa: CASSGGSTDTQYF
cdr3_nt: TGTGCCAGCAGTGGGGGCAGCACAGATACGCAGTATTTT
d_call: -
j_call: TRBJ2-3
clone_size: -
v_call: TRBV6-4

cdr3_aa: CASSQPRTSGISYEQYF
cdr3_nt: TGCGCCAGCAGCCAACCCCGGACTAGCGGGATCTCCTACGAGCAGTACTTC
d_call: TRBD2
j_call: TRBJ2-7
clone_size: -
v_call: TRBV4-1

cdr3_aa: CASRLENTGELFF
cdr3_nt: TGTGCCAGCCGGCTCGAGAACACCGGGGAGCTGTTTTTT
d_call: -
j_call: TRBJ2-2
clone_size: -
v_call: TRBV19

cdr3_aa: CASSEPLFGETAAFF
cdr3_nt: TGTGCCAGCAGTGAACCTCTTTTCGGCGAGACTGCGGCTTTCTTT
d_call: -
j_call: TRBJ1-1
clone_size: -
v_call: TRBV6-1

cdr3_aa: CASSLYRQPYEQYF
cdr3_nt: TGTGCCAGCAGCTTATACCGCCAGCCATACGAGCAGTACTTC
d_call: -
j_call: TRBJ2-7
clone_size: -
v_call: TRBV7-2

cdr3_aa: CASSILLATYNEQFF
cdr3_nt: TGTGCCAGTAGTATTCTACTAGCTACCTACAATGAGCAGTTCTTC
d_call: -
j_call: TRBJ2-1
clone_size: few
v_call: TRBV19

cdr3_aa: CASSINPSEQYF
cdr3_nt: TGTGCCAGCAGCATCAATCCGAGCGAGCAGTACTTC
d_call: -
j_call: TRBJ2-7
clone_size: once
v_call: TRBV13

cdr3_aa: CASSQLAGGAYNEQFF
cdr3_nt: TGCGCCAGCAGCCAATTAGCGGGGGGGGCTTACAATGAGCAGTTCTTC
d_call: TRBD2
j_call: TRBJ2-1
clone_size: -
v_call: TRBV4-1

cdr3_aa: CASSASGLNPYEQYF
cdr3_nt: TGCGCCAGCAGCGCTAGCGGGTTAAACCCCTACGAGCAGTACTTC
d_call: TRBD2
j_call: TRBJ2-7
clone_size: -
v_call: TRBV4-1

cdr3_aa: CAWSTGTGERYGYTF
cdr3_nt: TGTGCCTGGAGTACCGGGACAGGAGAACGCTATGGCTACACCTTC
d_call: TRBD1
j_call: TRBJ1-2
clone_size: few
v_call: TRBV30

cdr3_aa: CAWSVKREFHEQYF
cdr3_nt: TGTGCCTGGAGTGTAAAGCGGGAGTTTCACGAGCAGTACTTC
d_call: TRBD2
j_call: TRBJ2-7
clone_size: -
v_call: TRBV30

cdr3_aa: CASSSRQVSEAFF
cdr3_nt: TGTGCCAGCAGTTCAAGACAGGTTTCTGAAGCTTTCTTT
d_call: -
j_call: TRBJ1-1
clone_size: -
v_call: TRBV11-2

cdr3_aa: CASSQGPSADPEAFF
cdr3_nt: TGCGCCAGCAGCCAAGGTCCATCAGCCGATCCTGAAGCTTTCTTT
d_call: -
j_call: TRBJ1-1
clone_size: -
v_call: TRBV4-1

cdr3_aa: CASSQEQGASNQPQHF
cdr3_nt: TGTGCCAGCAGCCAAGAACAGGGGGCGAGCAATCAGCCCCAGCATTTT
d_call: TRBD1
j_call: TRBJ1-5
clone_size: -
v_call: TRBV4-2

cdr3_aa: CASSLTGDEKLFF
cdr3_nt: TGTGCCAGCAGTCTCACAGGGGATGAAAAACTGTTTTTT
d_call: TRBD1
j_call: TRBJ1-4
clone_size: few
v_call: TRBV6-5

cdr3_aa: CASSATGDGREAQYF
cdr3_nt: TGTGCCAGCTCGGCCACAGGGGACGGAAGAGAGGCCCAGTACTTC
d_call: TRBD1
j_call: TRBJ2-5
clone_size: -
v_call: TRBV18

cdr3_aa: CASSERGTYEQYF
cdr3_nt: TGCGCCAGCAGTGAGCGCGGAACCTACGAGCAGTACTTC
d_call: -
j_call: TRBJ2-7
clone_size: -
v_call: TRBV10-1

cdr3_aa: CASGSGLPNTGELFF
cdr3_nt: TGTGCCAGCGGTTCGGGACTACCTAACACCGGGGAGCTGTTTTTT
d_call: TRBD2
j_call: TRBJ2-2
clone_size: -
v_call: TRBV6-5

cdr3_aa: CASSLPGWDFTGELFF
cdr3_nt: TGTGCCAGCTCACTACCGGGCTGGGACTTCACCGGGGAGCTGTTTTTT
d_call: -
j_call: TRBJ2-2
clone_size: -
v_call: TRBV18

cdr3_aa: CASSYSTSTDEQFF
cdr3_nt: TGTGCCAGCAGTTACTCAACTAGCACCGATGAGCAGTTCTTC
d_call: -
j_call: TRBJ2-1
clone_size: -
v_call: TRBV6-5

cdr3_aa: CAWSVISGIGPGELFF
cdr3_nt: TGTGCCTGGAGTGTCATTAGCGGGATAGGACCCGGGGAGCTGTTTTTT
d_call: TRBD2
j_call: TRBJ2-2
clone_size: -
v_call: TRBV30

cdr3_aa: CASRTTGTYEQYF
cdr3_nt: TGTGCCAGTAGAACGACAGGGACCTACGAGCAGTACTTC
d_call: TRBD1
j_call: TRBJ2-7
clone_size: -
v_call: TRBV28

cdr3_aa: CASSQGINQPQHF
cdr3_nt: TGCGCCAGCAGCCAAGGGATCAATCAGCCCCAGCATTTT
d_call: -
j_call: TRBJ1-5
clone_size: -
v_call: TRBV4-1

cdr3_aa: CASSQDGRNTEAFF
cdr3_nt: TGCGCCAGCAGCCAAGACGGAAGGAACACTGAAGCTTTCTTT
d_call: -
j_call: TRBJ1-1
clone_size: -
v_call: TRBV4-1

cdr3_aa: CASDPSSTGELFF
cdr3_nt: TGTGCCTCCGACCCCTCCTCCACCGGGGAGCTGTTTTTT
d_call: -
j_call: TRBJ2-2
clone_size: -
v_call: TRBV30

cdr3_aa: CASSIAGANTYEQYF
cdr3_nt: TGTGCCAGTAGTATCGCGGGGGCTAACACCTACGAGCAGTACTTC
d_call: -
j_call: TRBJ2-7
clone_size: -
v_call: TRBV19

cdr3_aa: CASSSIYNEQFF
cdr3_nt: TGTGCCAGCAGTTCTATTTACAATGAGCAGTTCTTC
d_call: -
j_call: TRBJ2-1
clone_size: -
v_call: TRBV27

cdr3_aa: CASSLGGRTYNEQFF
cdr3_nt: TGTGCCAGCAGCTTGGGAGGTAGGACCTACAATGAGCAGTTCTTC
d_call: -
j_call: TRBJ2-1
clone_size: -
v_call: TRBV5-6

cdr3_aa: CASSMGPISSYEQYF
cdr3_nt: TGTGCCAGCAGTATGGGCCCGATCAGCAGCTACGAGCAGTACTTC
d_call: -
j_call: TRBJ2-7
clone_size: -
v_call: TRBV27

cdr3_aa: CASSVLPENEKLFF
cdr3_nt: TGTGCCAGCAGTGTCCTCCCCGAGAATGAAAAACTGTTTTTT
d_call: -
j_call: TRBJ1-4
clone_size: -
v_call: TRBV6-1

cdr3_aa: CASSEPRTGSSGANVLTF
cdr3_nt: TGTGCCAGCAGTGAACCACGAACGGGGAGCTCTGGGGCCAACGTCCTGACTTTC
d_call: -
j_call: TRBJ2-6
clone_size: -
v_call: TRBV25-1

cdr3_aa: CASSPASYEQYF
cdr3_nt: TGTGCCAGCAGCCCCGCCTCCTACGAGCAGTACTTC
d_call: -
j_call: TRBJ2-7
clone_size: -
v_call: TRBV7-2

cdr3_aa: CASSLDRVGGEQYF
cdr3_nt: TGTGCCAGCAGCTTAGACAGGGTTGGCGGGGAGCAGTACTTC
d_call: TRBD1
j_call: TRBJ2-7
clone_size: -
v_call: TRBV9

cdr3_aa: CASSLGFGGSTDTQYF
cdr3_nt: TGTGCCAGCAGCTTAGGTTTTGGCGGAAGCACAGATACGCAGTATTTT
d_call: -
j_call: TRBJ2-3
clone_size: -
v_call: TRBV11-2

cdr3_aa: CASSLSSTSGLYNEQFF
cdr3_nt: TGTGCCAGCAGTTTATCCTCGACTAGCGGACTCTACAATGAGCAGTTCTTC
d_call: TRBD2
j_call: TRBJ2-1
clone_size: -
v_call: TRBV27

cdr3_aa: CASGKEGGVPYEQYF
cdr3_nt: TGTGCCAGCGGGAAGGAGGGTGGCGTTCCCTACGAGCAGTACTTC
d_call: -
j_call: TRBJ2-7
clone_size: once
v_call: TRBV5-4

cdr3_aa: CASSLESTEAFF
cdr3_nt: TGTGCCAGCAGTCTTGAAAGCACTGAAGCTTTCTTT
d_call: -
j_call: TRBJ1-1
clone_size: -
v_call: TRBV28

cdr3_aa: CASSLTGPHGYTF
cdr3_nt: TGTGCCAGCAGCCTTACAGGGCCCCATGGCTACACCTTC
d_call: -
j_call: TRBJ1-2
clone_size: few
v_call: TRBV7-9

cdr3_aa: CASRALLGNNQPQHF
cdr3_nt: TGTGCCAGTAGAGCCCTCTTGGGTAACAATCAGCCCCAGCATTTT
d_call: -
j_call: TRBJ1-5
clone_size: -
v_call: TRBV19

cdr3_aa: CASSFPEGGGNTIYF
cdr3_nt: TGTGCCAGCAGCTTCCCAGAAGGAGGCGGAAACACCATATATTTT
d_call: -
j_call: TRBJ1-3
clone_size: -
v_call: TRBV5-6

cdr3_aa: CASSLGQASSYEQYF
cdr3_nt: TGTGCCAGCAGTTTAGGACAGGCCAGCTCCTACGAGCAGTACTTC
d_call: TRBD1
j_call: TRBJ2-7
clone_size: few
v_call: TRBV28

cdr3_aa: CASSKWEWGNEQFF
cdr3_nt: TGTGCCAGTAGTAAGTGGGAGTGGGGGAATGAGCAGTTCTTC
d_call: -
j_call: TRBJ2-1
clone_size: -
v_call: TRBV19